A single sample gave rise to the 18 T cell receptor beta chains below, sequenced in a study of neurological immune-mediated disorders. TCRdb re-derived calls from the 5' RACE reads in MiXCR, one entry per CDR3 protein. In the table there are around 50,000 distinct CDR3 sequences, 3% to 4% of which are singletons. Sequencing was done on a sample of PBMCs. The origin of the receptors is a man aged 60 to 69 with multiple sclerosis.

This clonotype was observed many times. The rearrangement links TRBV15 to TRBJ1-1; D gene uncertain. This CDR3 is 15 amino acids long. Germline V gene lookup returns CDR1 LNHNV and CDR2 YYDKDF (reference sequence). V lost 5 bases, J lost 1 base, and 14 bases lay in between. The CDR3 DNA sequence: TGTGCCACCAGCCAAAGTCGGGCAGGGAACACTGAAGCTTTCTTT. Its protein product is CATSQSRAGNTEAFF.

Ten or more counts support this clonotype. V is TRBV20-1 and J is TRBJ2-1; D uncertain. V lost 5 bases and J 4 bases, leaving 15 bases between the germline ends. The CDR3 covers 14 residues. Germline CDR1 and CDR2: DFQATT and SNEGSKA (reference sequence). CDR3 in DNA: TGCAGTGCTTGGAGTAGTGGGGTATACAATGAGCAGTTCTTC. Amino acids: CSAWSSGVYNEQFF.

This clonotype has just a few counts. This chain connects TRBV20-1 to TRBJ2-1, with D uncertain. The ends were cut back, 0 bases at V and 0 bases at J, with 9 bases in the middle. CDR3 size: 15 residues. Germline-derived CDR1 and CDR2 are DFQATT and SNEGSKA (reference sequence). CDR3 bases: TGCAGTGCTAGAGATTTAGAGAGCTCCTACAATGAGCAGTTCTTC. Protein sequence: CSARDLESSYNEQFF.

This clonotype has at least ten counts. The rearrangement joins TRBV5-1 to TRBJ1-5; tentatively, D is TRBD1 (5 bases). Deletions cut 1 base from V and 3 bases from J, with 11 bases between. CDR3 length equals 15 residues. Germline assignment: CDR1 SGHRS and CDR2 YFSETQ. CDR3 sequence (DNA): TGCGCCAGCAGCTTGAATGGGGCGTCCAATCAGCCCCAGCATTTT. Its protein product is CASSLNGASNQPQHF.

This clonotype was picked up many times. The V gene is TRBV20-1, the J gene TRBJ2-3; D not certain. With 2 bases removed from V and 1 base from J, the gap between germline ends came to 10 bases. Germline-derived CDR1 and CDR2 are DFQATT and SNEGSKA (reference sequence). CDR3 length: 14 residues. Written as DNA, the CDR3 is TGCAGTGCTAGAATGGTAGTGGGCACAGATACGCAGTATTTT. Protein product: CSARMVVGTDTQYF.

The sample holds a few counts of this clonotype. The rearrangement joins TRBV29-1 to TRBJ1-2; D is uncertain. The germline V gene has CDR1 SQVTM and CDR2 ANQGSEA. Trimming removed 6 bases at V and 7 bases at J, with 9 bases between. The CDR3 spans 10 residues. The CDR3 sequence: CSVAAAGYTF. The DNA for the CDR3 is TGCAGCGTAGCAGCGGCTGGCTACACCTTC.

The rearrangement joins TRBV5-1 to TRBJ2-2; the D gene is possibly TRBD2 (6 bases). Germline CDR1 is SGHRS and CDR2 is YFSETQ. The length of the CDR3 is 13 residues. Trimming removed 7 bases from V and 0 bases from J, with 7 bases in between. CDR3 sequence (DNA): TGCGCCAGCGCGGGGACGAACACCGGGGAGCTGTTTTTT. Its protein is CASAGTNTGELFF.

This clonotype was found many times. The V call is TRBV20-1, the J call TRBJ1-4, with 8 bases lining up with TRBD1. CDR1 and CDR2 (germline): DFQATT, SNEGSKA (reference sequence). After removal of 0 bases from V and 7 bases from J, the junction contained 10 bases not matched to a gene. The CDR3 consists of 16 residues. The CDR3 sequence is CSARELRQGKREKLFF. DNA for the CDR3: TGCAGTGCTAGAGAACTCCGACAGGGGAAACGTGAAAAACTGTTTTTT.

This clonotype has at least ten counts. The chain recombines TRBV3-1 with TRBJ2-1; no clear D. Trimming took off 4 bases at V and 8 bases at J, with 9 bases between the two ends. Germline V lookup: CDR1 LGHDT, CDR2 YNNKEL (reference sequence). The CDR3 has 12 amino acids. The CDR3 DNA sequence: TGTGCCAGCAGCCCAACTGGCTATGAGCAGTTCTTC. Translating it yields CASSPTGYEQFF.

This clonotype has ten or more counts. V gene TRBV5-1 combines with J gene TRBJ2-3; D is undetermined. The CDR3 consists of 14 residues. CDR1 is SGHRS and CDR2 is YFSETQ in the germline V gene. Between the trimmed V and J ends, which lost 0 bases and 6 bases, there was a span of 11 bases. The CDR3 sequence is CASSLELQQDTQYF. The CDR3 DNA follows: TGCGCCAGCAGCTTGGAACTTCAACAGGATACGCAGTATTTT.

This clonotype showed up many times. The J gene is TRBJ2-3, the V gene TRBV5-1, with 8 bases matching TRBD2. V dropped 0 bases and J dropped 1; count of bases not matched to a gene: 7. The CDR3 spans 17 residues. Germline V lookup: CDR1 SGHRS, CDR2 YFSETQ. The CDR3 loop is CASSLDPGGLGTDTQYF. In DNA form, the CDR3 reads TGCGCCAGCAGCTTGGACCCGGGGGGGCTTGGCACAGATACGCAGTATTTT.

There are many counts of this clonotype. The rearrangement links TRBV20-1 to TRBJ1-5, with no clear D. With 3 bases removed from V and 2 bases from J, the gap between germline ends came to 14 bases. CDR1 is DFQATT, CDR2 SNEGSKA, per germline (reference sequence). The CDR3 consists of 15 residues. The CDR3 DNA follows: TGCAGTGCTAGTCGTCCTGGGAGAGGCAATCAGCCCCAGCATTTT. This codes for CSASRPGRGNQPQHF.

This clonotype was detected many times. The CDR3 region is CASSLGHGRQETQYF. The CDR3 region has the DNA TGCGCCAGCAGCTTGGGACACGGAAGGCAAGAGACCCAGTACTTC. The chain recombines TRBV5-1 with TRBJ2-5; D gene uncertain. The CDR3 is 15 amino acids. V was shortened by 0 bases and J by 2 bases, with 11 bases between the two germline ends. Germline V CDR1 and CDR2: SGHRS, YFSETQ.

This clonotype was seen many times. The V call is TRBV27, the J call TRBJ1-2, with D hard to call. With 6 bases removed from V and 5 bases from J, the gap between germline ends came to 19 bases. The V gene's germline CDR1 is MNHEY and CDR2 SMNVEV (reference sequence). CDR3 length: 15 amino acids. CDR3 loop: CASSLVSDPKYGYTF. The CDR3 DNA follows: TGTGCCAGCAGCCTCGTTTCTGACCCCAAATATGGCTACACCTTC.

This clonotype was observed many times. Mismatch with germline at one junction end may stem from a read error. The V call is TRBV5-1, the J call TRBJ2-1; possible D gene TRBD2, 6 bases. The CDR3 totals 13 residues. Germline CDR1 SGHRS, CDR2 YFSETQ. CDR3 bases: TGCGCCAGCAGCCTGGAGGACTACACTGAGCAGTTCTTC. Amino acids: CASSLEDYTEQFF.

This clonotype was seen at least ten times. V usage is TRBV5-1 and J usage is TRBJ1-5; possibly TRBD1 for D (5 bases). CDR1 is SGHRS, CDR2 YFSETQ, per germline. The V end was cut by 5 bases, the J end by 3 bases, with 12 bases between. The CDR3 is made up of 14 amino acids. Written as DNA, the CDR3 is TGCGCCAGCAGTCCCGACAGTCCCAATCAGCCCCAGCATTTT. Encoded protein: CASSPDSPNQPQHF.

This clonotype was seen at least ten times. The chain links TRBV5-1 to TRBJ1-5; a weak D match, TRBD1 (5 bases). Germline CDR1 and CDR2: SGHRS and YFSETQ. V was shortened by 0 bases and J by 4 bases, with 14 bases between the two germline ends. The CDR3 length is 16 residues. The CDR3 protein is CASSLGTVGQNQPQHF. The CDR3 DNA sequence: TGCGCCAGCAGCTTGGGGACGGTGGGGCAGAATCAGCCCCAGCATTTT.

This clonotype has a count of ten or more. The CDR3 reads CASSQVARGQSGANVLTF. CDR3 sequence (DNA): TGTGCCAGCAGCCAAGTGGCGCGCGGACAGTCTGGGGCCAACGTCCTGACTTTC. The chain joins TRBV4-2 to TRBJ2-6, with a possible D match to TRBD1 (6 bases). CDR3 length: 18 amino acids. V lost 1 base, J lost 1 base, and 14 bases lay in between. CDR1 LGHNA and CDR2 YNFKEQ come from the germline V gene.